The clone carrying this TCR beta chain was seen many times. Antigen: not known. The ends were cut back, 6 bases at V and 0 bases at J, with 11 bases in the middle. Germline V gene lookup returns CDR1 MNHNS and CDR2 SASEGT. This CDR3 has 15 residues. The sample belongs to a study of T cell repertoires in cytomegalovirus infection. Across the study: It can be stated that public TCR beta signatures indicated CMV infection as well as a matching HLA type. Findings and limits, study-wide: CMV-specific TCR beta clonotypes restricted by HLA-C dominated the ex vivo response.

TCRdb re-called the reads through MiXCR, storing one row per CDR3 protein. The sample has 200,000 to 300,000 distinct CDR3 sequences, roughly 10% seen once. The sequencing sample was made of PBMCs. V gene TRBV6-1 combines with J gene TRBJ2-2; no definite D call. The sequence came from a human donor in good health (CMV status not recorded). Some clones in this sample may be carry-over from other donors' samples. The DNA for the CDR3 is TGTGCCAGCAGGGACCCACCCGCGAACACCGGGGAGCTGTTTTTT. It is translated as CASRDPPANTGELFF.